This TCR beta chain appears in the sequencing data of a study of cytomegalovirus exposure and HLA in healthy donors. Study-wide results and limits: A few CMV-associated chains were confirmed in vitro to be specific for CMV antigens.

Trimming took off 0 bases at V and 6 bases at J, with 6 bases between the two ends. Germline CDR1 and CDR2: MGHRA and YSYEKL. The CDR3 is made up of 12 amino acids. On this clone itself: Its matching antigen is unknown.

Sequenced by immunoSEQ multiplex PCR; TCRdb stores in-frame clones only, minus some. The sample contains about 110,000 clones, roughly 84% of which appear only once. Sample: PBMCs. The V and J genes are TRBV4-1 and TRBJ2-7; no clear D. The source is a woman younger than 30 in good health and CMV-seronegative. The CDR3 sequence is CASSQDTSEQYF. CDR3 DNA sequence: TGCGCCAGCAGCCAAGACACGAGCGAGCAGTACTTC.